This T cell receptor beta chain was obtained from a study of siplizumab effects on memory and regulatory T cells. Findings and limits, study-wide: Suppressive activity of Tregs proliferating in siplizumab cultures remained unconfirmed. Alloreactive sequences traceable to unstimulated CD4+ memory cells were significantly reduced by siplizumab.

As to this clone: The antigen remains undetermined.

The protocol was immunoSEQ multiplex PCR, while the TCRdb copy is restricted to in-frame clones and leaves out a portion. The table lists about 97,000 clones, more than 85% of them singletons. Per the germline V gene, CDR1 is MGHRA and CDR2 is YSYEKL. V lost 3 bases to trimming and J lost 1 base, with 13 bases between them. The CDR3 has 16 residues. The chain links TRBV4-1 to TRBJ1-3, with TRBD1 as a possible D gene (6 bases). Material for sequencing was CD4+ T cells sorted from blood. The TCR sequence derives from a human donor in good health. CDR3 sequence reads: CASSQSGAASGNTIYF. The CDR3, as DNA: TGCGCCAGCAGCCAGTCAGGGGCGGCGTCTGGAAACACCATATATTTT.